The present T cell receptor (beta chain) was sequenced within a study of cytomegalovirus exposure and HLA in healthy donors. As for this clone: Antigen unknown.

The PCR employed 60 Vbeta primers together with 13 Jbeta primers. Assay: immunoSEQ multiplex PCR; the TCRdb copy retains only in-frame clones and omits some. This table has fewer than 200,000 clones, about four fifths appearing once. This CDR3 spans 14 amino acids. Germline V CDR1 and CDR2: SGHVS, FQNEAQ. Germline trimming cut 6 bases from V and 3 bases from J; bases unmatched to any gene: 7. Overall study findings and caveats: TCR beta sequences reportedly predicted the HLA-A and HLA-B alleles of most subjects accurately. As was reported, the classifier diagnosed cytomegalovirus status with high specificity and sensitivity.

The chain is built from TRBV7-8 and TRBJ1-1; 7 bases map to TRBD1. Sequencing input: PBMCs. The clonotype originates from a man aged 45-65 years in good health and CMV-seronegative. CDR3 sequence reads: CASRVQGMYTEAFF. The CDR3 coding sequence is TGTGCCAGCAGAGTACAGGGGATGTACACTGAAGCTTTCTTT.